The table lists the clone carrying this T cell receptor beta chain with a count of one. These data originate in a study of CD8 T cells in Susac syndrome. Study overall: Among the Susac syndrome patients who underwent sequencing, about 6 had clinically active disease, while fewer than ten of them were in remission. At the time of blood draw, patients with Susac syndrome were therapy-naive, receiving corticosteroids, or receiving intravenous immunoglobulin alone.

After extraction with the RNeasy kit, roughly 0.45 to 1 ug of the RNA was reverse transcribed using random hexamers. Amplification of TCR beta CDR3 spanned 54 Vbeta and 13 Jbeta via immunoSEQ multiplex PCR. One entry per CDR3 protein results from TCRdb running MiXCR on the immunoSEQ multiplex PCR reads. The repertoire holds over 70,000 distinct CDR3 sequences, with approximately 96% as singletons. This TCR was sampled from a human donor with Susac syndrome. Input material: CD8+ T cells from PBMCs.

The CDR3 DNA is TGTGCCACCGGCCGGGGGGGCGACGATGAGCAGTTCTTC. It encodes CATGRGGDDEQFF. V gene TRBV28 combines with J gene TRBJ2-1; TRBD2 matches 8 bases. The V gene's germline CDR1 is MDHEN and CDR2 SYDVKM. V lost 10 bases and J lost 8; bases outside the gene matches: 10. The CDR3 contains 13 residues.